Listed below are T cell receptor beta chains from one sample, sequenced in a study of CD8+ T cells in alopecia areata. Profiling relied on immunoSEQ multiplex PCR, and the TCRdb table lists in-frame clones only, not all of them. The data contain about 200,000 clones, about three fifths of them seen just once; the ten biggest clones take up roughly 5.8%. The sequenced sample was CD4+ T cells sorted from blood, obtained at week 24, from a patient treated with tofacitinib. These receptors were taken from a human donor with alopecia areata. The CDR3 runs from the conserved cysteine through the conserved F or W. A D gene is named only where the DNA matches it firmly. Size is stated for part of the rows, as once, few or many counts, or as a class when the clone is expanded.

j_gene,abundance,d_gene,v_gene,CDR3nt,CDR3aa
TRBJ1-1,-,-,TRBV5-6,TGTGCCAGCAGCTTAGACGTTCATGAAGCTTTCTTT,CASSLDVHEAFF
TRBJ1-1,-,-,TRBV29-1,TGCAGCGCGGGATTACAGGGCCCGAACACTGAAGCTTTCTTT,CSAGLQGPNTEAFF
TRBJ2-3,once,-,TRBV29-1,TGCAGCGTTGGGCAGGGTAGGACAGATACGCAGTATTTT,CSVGQGRTDTQYF
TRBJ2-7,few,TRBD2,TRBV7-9,TGTGCCAGCAGCTCTAGCGGGGGGAACTACGAGCAGTACTTC,CASSSSGGNYEQYF
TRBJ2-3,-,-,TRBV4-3,TGCGCCAGCAGCCAAGATCCGATAGATACGCAGTATTTT,CASSQDPIDTQYF
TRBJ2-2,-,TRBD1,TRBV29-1,TGCAGCGTTCGGCAGGGGGCTACCGGGGAGCTGTTTTTT,CSVRQGATGELFF
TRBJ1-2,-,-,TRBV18,TGTGCCAGCTCACCTGAGAAGGACACTGGCTACACCTTC,CASSPEKDTGYTF
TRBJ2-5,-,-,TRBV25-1,TGTGCCAGCAGTGAACCGGGTCTGAAGACCCAGTACTTC,CASSEPGLKTQYF
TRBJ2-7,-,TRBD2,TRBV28,TGTGCCAGCAGTCCGCAGCGGGAGCACTCCTACGAGCAGTACTTC,CASSPQREHSYEQYF
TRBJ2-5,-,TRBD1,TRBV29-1,TGCAGCGGTTCCGGGACAGGGAAGGAGACCCAGTACTTC,CSGSGTGKETQYF
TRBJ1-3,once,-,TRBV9,TGTGCCAGCAGCGTAGGGCAGATTACTGGAAACACCATATATTTT,CASSVGQITGNTIYF
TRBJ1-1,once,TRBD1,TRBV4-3,TGCGCCAGCAGCCAGGGGACAGTGAACACTGAAGCTTTCTTT,CASSQGTVNTEAFF
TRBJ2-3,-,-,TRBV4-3,TGCGCCAGCAGCCAAGATGCCGGGACAGATACGCAGTATTTT,CASSQDAGTDTQYF
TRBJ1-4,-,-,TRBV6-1,TGTGCCAGCAGTGAAGTCAATGAAAAACTGTTTTTT,CASSEVNEKLFF
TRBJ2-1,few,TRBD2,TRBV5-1,TGCGCCAGCAGCAAGGGACTAGCCGATGAGCAGTTCTTC,CASSKGLADEQFF
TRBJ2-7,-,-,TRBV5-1,TGCGCCAGCAGCTTGTCCGGGGTCTCCTACGAGCAGTACTTC,CASSLSGVSYEQYF
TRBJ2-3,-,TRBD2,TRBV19,TGTGCCAGTAGTATCCCAGCGGGAGTTACAGATACGCAGTATTTT,CASSIPAGVTDTQYF
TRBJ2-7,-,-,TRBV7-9,TGTGCCAGCAGCTCAGGACCGGAGCAGTACTTC,CASSSGPEQYF
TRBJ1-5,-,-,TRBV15,TGTGCCACCAGCAGAGTTTCTCGAGCAGGGAATCAGCCCCAGCATTTT,CATSRVSRAGNQPQHF
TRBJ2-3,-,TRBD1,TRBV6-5,TGTGCCAGCAGACCCAGGACAGGGCGCACAGATACGCAGTATTTT,CASRPRTGRTDTQYF
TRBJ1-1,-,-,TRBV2,TGTGCCAGCAGTCCTACAATGGACACTGAAGCTTTCTTT,CASSPTMDTEAFF
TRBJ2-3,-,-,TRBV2,TGTGCCACTCGGCGGACCACAGATACGCAGTATTTT,CATRRTTDTQYF
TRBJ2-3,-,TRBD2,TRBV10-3,TGTGCCATCGCGCCGAATAGCGGGGCTAGCACAGATACGCAGTATTTT,CAIAPNSGASTDTQYF
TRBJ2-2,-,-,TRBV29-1,TGCAGCGTTGAAGATCGACTAGGCTTCGCGAACACCGGGGAGCTGTTTTTT,CSVEDRLGFANTGELFF
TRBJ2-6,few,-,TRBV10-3,TGTGCCATCAATGGGGGCTCTGGGGCCAACGTCCTGACTTTC,CAINGGSGANVLTF
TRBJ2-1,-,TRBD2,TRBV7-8,TGTGCCAGCAGCTTAGTGGGACTAGCGGGAGCGAATGAGCAGTTCTTC,CASSLVGLAGANEQFF
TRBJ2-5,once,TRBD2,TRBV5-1,TGCGCCAGCAGCTTGGGACTAGCGGGGAGGACCCAGTACTTC,CASSLGLAGRTQYF
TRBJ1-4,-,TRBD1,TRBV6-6,TGTGCCAGCAGTTACTCGGGACAGCCTAATGAAAAACTGTTTTTT,CASSYSGQPNEKLFF
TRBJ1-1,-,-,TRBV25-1,TGTGCCAGCAGTGAACTAGGGGTGGAGGGTGAAGCTTTCTTT,CASSELGVEGEAFF
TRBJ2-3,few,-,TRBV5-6,TGTGCCAGCAGTCTCGGGACTAGCACAGATACGCAGTATTTT,CASSLGTSTDTQYF
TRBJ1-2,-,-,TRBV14,TGTGCCAGCAGCCAAGACAGGGGAGGCGGCTACACCTTC,CASSQDRGGGYTF
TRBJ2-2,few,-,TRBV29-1,TGCAGCGTCGTAGGACAGAACACCGGGGAGCTGTTTTTT,CSVVGQNTGELFF
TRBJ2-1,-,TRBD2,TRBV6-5,TGTGCCAGCAGTTCTAGCGGGAGAGGTCACAATGAGCAGTTCTTC,CASSSSGRGHNEQFF
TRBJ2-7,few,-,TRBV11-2,TGTGCCAGCAATACTCCAGGGAGGAGGTACGAGCAGTACTTC,CASNTPGRRYEQYF
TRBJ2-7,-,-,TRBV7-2,TGTGCCAGCAGCGCCGCCGGGACGAGTGAGCAGTACTTC,CASSAAGTSEQYF
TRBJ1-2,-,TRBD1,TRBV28,TGTGCCACCAGACAGGGAATTTCTGGGGGCTACACCTTC,CATRQGISGGYTF
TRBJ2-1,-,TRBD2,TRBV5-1,TGCGCCAGCAGCGTAGCGGGAGGGTCCTACAATGAGCAGTTCTTC,CASSVAGGSYNEQFF
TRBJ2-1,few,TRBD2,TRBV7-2,TGTGCCAGCAGCTTCGGACTAGCGGGGGACAATGAGCAGTTCTTC,CASSFGLAGDNEQFF
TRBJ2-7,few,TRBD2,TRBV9,TGTGCCAGCAGCGCGTCGGGACTAGCGGGGGCGGGTGCGAGGGAGCAGTACTTC,CASSASGLAGAGAREQYF
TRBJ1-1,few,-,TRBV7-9,TGTGCCAGCAGCTCGCAGGCGGGGGGCTTCGCTGAAGCTTTCTTT,CASSSQAGGFAEAFF
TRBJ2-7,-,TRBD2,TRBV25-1,TGTGCCAGCAGGAATTCGGGACTAGCGGGCTACGAGCAGTACTTC,CASRNSGLAGYEQYF
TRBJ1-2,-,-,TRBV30,TGTGCCTGGAGAGTGGGGTCTAACTATGGCTACACCTTC,CAWRVGSNYGYTF
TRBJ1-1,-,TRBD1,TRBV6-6,TGTGCCAGCAGTTCGGACAGGCGGAACACTGAAGCTTTCTTT,CASSSDRRNTEAFF
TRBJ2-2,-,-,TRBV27,TGTGCCACCTGGGGGGACACCGGGGAGCTGTTTTTT,CATWGDTGELFF
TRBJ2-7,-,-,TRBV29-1,TGCAGCGTGGAGGGCCTGGGGGCCGGGTCCTACGAGCAGTACTTC,CSVEGLGAGSYEQYF
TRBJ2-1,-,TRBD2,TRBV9,TGTGCCAGCAGCGTAGTAAGCGGGAGGTCTAATGAGCAGTTCTTC,CASSVVSGRSNEQFF
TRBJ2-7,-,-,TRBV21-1,TGTGCCAGCAGCAAAGTGGCGGGATTTAAGTACGAGCAGTACTTC,CASSKVAGFKYEQYF
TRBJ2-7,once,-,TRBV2,TGTGCCAGCAACAGGGCCGACTACGAGCAGTACTTC,CASNRADYEQYF
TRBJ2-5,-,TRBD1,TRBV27,TGTGCCAGCAGCCGGTCAGGGGGTCAAGAGACCCAGTACTTC,CASSRSGGQETQYF
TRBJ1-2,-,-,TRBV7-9,TGTGCCAGCAGCCCCTGGGGCGTCTATGGCTACACCTTC,CASSPWGVYGYTF
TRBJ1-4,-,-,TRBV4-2,TGTGCCAGCAGCCAATCGGGCGGCTCGGGTGAAAAACTGTTTTTT,CASSQSGGSGEKLFF
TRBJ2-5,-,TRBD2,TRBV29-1,TGCAGCGCTGGGCTGACTAGCGGGGTAGAGACCCAGTACTTC,CSAGLTSGVETQYF
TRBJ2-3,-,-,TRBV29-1,TGCAGCGTTGAAGGGCCCGGGGGCACAGATACGCAGTATTTT,CSVEGPGGTDTQYF
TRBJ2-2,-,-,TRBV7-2,TGTGCCAGCAGCGCCACAGGGCCGAACACCGGGGAGCTGTTTTTT,CASSATGPNTGELFF
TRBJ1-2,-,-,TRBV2,TGTGCCAGCAGTGAAGGGTTGGGGGATGGCTACACCTTC,CASSEGLGDGYTF
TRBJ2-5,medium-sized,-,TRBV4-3,TGCGCCAGCAGCCAAGTCAGGACAGAGACCCAGTACTTC,CASSQVRTETQYF
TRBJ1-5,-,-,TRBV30,TGTGCCTGGAGCAGGGATAGCAATCAGCCCCAGCATTTT,CAWSRDSNQPQHF
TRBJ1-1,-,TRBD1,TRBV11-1,TGTGCCAGCAGCCCACAGGGGGACACTGAAGCTTTCTTT,CASSPQGDTEAFF
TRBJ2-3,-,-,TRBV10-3,TGTGCCGTACAGGGGGGGCCGGTAGATACGCAGTATTTT,CAVQGGPVDTQYF
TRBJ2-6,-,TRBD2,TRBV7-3,TGTGCCAGCAGCTTGGGGTGGACTAGCGGGGGACGCTCTGGGGCCAACGTCCTGACTTTC,CASSLGWTSGGRSGANVLTF